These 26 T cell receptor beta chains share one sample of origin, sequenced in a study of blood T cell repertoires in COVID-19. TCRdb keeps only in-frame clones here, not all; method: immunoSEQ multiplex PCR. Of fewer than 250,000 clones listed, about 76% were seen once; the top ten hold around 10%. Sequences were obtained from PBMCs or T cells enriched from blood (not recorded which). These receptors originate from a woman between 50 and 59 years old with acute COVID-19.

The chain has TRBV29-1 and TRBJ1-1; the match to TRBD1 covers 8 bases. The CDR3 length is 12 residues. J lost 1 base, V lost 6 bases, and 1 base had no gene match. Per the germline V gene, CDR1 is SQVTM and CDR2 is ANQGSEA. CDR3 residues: CSVGTGNTEAFF. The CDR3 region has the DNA TGCAGCGTGGGGACAGGGAACACTGAAGCTTTCTTT.

The chain's CDR3 is CASSPPGSGGGRRQFF. CDR3 coding DNA: TGTGCCAGCAGCCCCCCCGGGAGCGGGGGGGGACGTCGACAGTTCTTC. This sequence joins TRBV11-3 and TRBJ2-1; TRBD2 aligns across 10 bases. CDR1 and CDR2 from the germline V gene are SGHNT and YENEEA. The length of the CDR3 is 16 residues. Trimming cost V 5 bases and J 13 bases; bases outside gene matches: 17.

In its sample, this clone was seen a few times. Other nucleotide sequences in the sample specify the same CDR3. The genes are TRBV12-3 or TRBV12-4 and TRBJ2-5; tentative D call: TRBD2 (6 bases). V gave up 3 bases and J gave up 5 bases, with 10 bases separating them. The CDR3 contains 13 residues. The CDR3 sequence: CASSFAGRETQYF. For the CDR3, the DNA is TGTGCCAGCAGTTTTGCGGGGAGGGAGACCCAGTACTTC.

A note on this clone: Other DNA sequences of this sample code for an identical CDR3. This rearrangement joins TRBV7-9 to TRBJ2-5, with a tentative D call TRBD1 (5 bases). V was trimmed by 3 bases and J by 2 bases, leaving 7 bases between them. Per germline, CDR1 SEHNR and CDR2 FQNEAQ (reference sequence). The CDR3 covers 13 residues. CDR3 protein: CASSLTVQETQYF. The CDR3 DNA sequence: TGTGCCAGCAGCTTGACAGTTCAAGAGACCCAGTACTTC. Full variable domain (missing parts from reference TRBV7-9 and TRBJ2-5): DTGVSQNPRHKITKRGQNVTFRCDPISEHNRLYWYRQTLGQGPEFLTYFQNEAQLEKSRLLSDRFSAERPKGSFSTLEIQRTEQGDSAMYLCASSLTVQETQYFGPGTRLLVL.

For the CDR3, the DNA is TGTGCCAGCAGAAGCGATCTCCTCGCCGGGGAGCTGTTTTTT. Residues: CASRSDLLAGELFF. The V gene is TRBV6-5, the J gene TRBJ2-2; D gene uncertain. V was cut by 6 bases and J by 6 bases, with 14 bases left in between. Germline lookup yields CDR1 MNHEY and CDR2 SVGAGI. The CDR3 loop spans 14 amino acids.

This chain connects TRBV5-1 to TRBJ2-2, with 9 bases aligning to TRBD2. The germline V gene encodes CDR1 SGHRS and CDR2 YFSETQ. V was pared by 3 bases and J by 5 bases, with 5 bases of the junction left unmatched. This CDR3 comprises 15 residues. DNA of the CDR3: TGCGCCAGCAGCTGGGGGACTAGCTATACCGGGGAGCTGTTTTTT. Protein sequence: CASSWGTSYTGELFF. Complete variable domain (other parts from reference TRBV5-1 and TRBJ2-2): KAGVTQTPRYLIKTRGQQVTLSCSPISGHRSVSWYQQTPGQGLQFLFEYFSETQRNKGNFPGRFSGRQFSNSRSEMNVSTLELGDSALYLCASSWGTSYTGELFFGEGSRLTVL.

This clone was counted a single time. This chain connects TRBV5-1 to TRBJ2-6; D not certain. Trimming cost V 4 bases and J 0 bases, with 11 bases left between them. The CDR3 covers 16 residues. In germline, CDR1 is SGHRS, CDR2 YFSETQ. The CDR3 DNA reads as TGCGCCAGCAGCCGGTCGTTTTCCTCTGGGGCCAACGTCCTGACTTTC. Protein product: CASSRSFSSGANVLTF.

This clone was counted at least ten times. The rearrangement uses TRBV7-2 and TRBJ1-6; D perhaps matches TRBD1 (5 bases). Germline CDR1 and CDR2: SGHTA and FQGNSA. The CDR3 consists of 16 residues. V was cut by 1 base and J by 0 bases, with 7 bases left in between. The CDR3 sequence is CASSLVQGSYNSPLHF. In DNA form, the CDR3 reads TGTGCCAGCAGCTTAGTTCAGGGCTCCTATAATTCACCCCTCCACTTT.

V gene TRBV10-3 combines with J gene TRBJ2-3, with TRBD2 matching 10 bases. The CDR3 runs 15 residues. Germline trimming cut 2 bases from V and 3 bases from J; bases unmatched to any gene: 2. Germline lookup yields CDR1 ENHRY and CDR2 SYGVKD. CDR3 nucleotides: TGTGCCATCAGTGAGGGGGGACTAGCGACAGATACGCAGTATTTT. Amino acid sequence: CAISEGGLATDTQYF.

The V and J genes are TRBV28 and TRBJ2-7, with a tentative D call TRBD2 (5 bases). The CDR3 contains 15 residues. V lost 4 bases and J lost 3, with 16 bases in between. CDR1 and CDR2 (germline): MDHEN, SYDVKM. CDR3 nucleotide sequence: TGTGCCAGCAGTTCCCTGGGAGACGGGCTCTACGAGCAGTACTTC. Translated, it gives CASSSLGDGLYEQYF.

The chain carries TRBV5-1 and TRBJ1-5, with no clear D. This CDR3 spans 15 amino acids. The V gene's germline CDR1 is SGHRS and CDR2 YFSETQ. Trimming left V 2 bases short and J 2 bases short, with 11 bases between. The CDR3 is CASSLEGQGNQPQHF. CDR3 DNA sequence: TGCGCCAGCAGCTTAGAGGGCCAGGGCAATCAGCCCCAGCATTTT.

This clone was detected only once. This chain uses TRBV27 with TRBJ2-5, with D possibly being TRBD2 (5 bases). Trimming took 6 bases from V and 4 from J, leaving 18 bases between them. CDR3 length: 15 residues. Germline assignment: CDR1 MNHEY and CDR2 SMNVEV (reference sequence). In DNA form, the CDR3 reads TGTGCCAGCAGCCCGTATGGAGGTTCGGGAGAGACCCAGTACTTC. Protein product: CASSPYGGSGETQYF.

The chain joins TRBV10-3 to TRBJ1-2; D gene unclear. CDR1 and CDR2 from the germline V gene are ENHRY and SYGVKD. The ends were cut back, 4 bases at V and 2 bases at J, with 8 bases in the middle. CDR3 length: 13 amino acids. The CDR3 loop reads CAISGDKNYGYTF. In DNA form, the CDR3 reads TGTGCCATCAGTGGTGACAAAAACTATGGCTACACCTTC.

The CDR3 sequence is CASSSGTGTDTQYF. In DNA, the CDR3 is TGTGCCAGCAGTTCCGGGACAGGCACAGATACGCAGTATTTT. J is TRBJ2-3 and V is TRBV7-2, with 7 nucleotides matching TRBD1. The ends lost 6 bases at V and 1 base at J; junction bases unmatched: 4. This CDR3 region has 14 residues. Germline V gene lookup returns CDR1 SGHTA and CDR2 FQGNSA.

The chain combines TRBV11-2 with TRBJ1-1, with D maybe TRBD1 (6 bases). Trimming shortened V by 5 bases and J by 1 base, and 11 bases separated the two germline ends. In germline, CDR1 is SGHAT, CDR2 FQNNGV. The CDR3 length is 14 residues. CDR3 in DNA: TGTGCCAGCAGCCGGGGGGCAGGGAACACTGAAGCTTTCTTT. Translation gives CASSRGAGNTEAFF. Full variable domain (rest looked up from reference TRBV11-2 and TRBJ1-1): EAGVAQSPRYKIIEKRQSVAFWCNPISGHATLYWYQQILGQGPKLLIQFQNNGVVDDSQLPKDRFSAERLKGVDSTLKIQPAKLEDSAVYLCASSRGAGNTEAFFGQGTRLTVV.

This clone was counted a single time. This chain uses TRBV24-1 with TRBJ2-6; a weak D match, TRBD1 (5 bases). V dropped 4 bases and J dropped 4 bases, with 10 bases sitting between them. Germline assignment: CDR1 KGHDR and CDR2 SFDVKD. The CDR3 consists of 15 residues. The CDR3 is CATSDPRVGANVLTF. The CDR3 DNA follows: TGTGCCACCAGTGACCCCAGGGTAGGGGCCAACGTCCTGACTTTC.

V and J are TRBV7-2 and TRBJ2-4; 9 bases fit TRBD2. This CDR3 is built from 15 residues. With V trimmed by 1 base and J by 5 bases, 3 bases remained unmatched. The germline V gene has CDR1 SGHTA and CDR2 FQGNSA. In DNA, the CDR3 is TGTGCCAGCAGCTTAGTAGCGGGAGTCGAAAACATTCAGTACTTC. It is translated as CASSLVAGVENIQYF.

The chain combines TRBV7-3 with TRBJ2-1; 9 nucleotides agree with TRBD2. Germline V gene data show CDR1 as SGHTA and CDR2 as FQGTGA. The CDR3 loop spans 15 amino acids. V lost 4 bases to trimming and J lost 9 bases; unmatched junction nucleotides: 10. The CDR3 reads CASSSSSGARGEQFF. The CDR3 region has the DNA TGTGCCAGCAGCTCCTCTAGCGGGGCGCGGGGTGAGCAGTTCTTC. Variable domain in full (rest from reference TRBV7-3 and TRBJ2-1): GAGVSQTPSNKVTEKGKYVELRCDPISGHTALYWYRQSLGQGPEFLIYFQGTGAADDSGLPNDRFFAVRPEGSVSTLKIQRTERGDSAVYLCASSSSSGARGEQFFGPGTRLTVL.

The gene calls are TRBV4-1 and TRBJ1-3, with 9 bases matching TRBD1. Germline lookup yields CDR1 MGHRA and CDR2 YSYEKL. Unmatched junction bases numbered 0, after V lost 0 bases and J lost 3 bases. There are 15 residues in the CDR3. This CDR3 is CASSQEDRGGNTIYF. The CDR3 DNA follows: TGCGCCAGCAGCCAAGAGGACAGGGGTGGAAACACCATATATTTT.

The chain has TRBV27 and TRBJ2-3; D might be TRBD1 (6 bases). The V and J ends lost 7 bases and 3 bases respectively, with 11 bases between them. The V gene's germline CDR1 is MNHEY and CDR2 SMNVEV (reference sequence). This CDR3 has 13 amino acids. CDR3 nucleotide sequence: TGTGCCAGCAATGGGGGCAGAACAGATACGCAGTATTTT. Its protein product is CASNGGRTDTQYF.

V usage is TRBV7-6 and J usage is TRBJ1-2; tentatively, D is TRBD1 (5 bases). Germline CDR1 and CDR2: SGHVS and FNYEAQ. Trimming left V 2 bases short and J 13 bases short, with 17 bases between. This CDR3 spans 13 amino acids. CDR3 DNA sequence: TGTGCCAGCAGCTTAAATTCGGCAGGGCCCTGCACCTTC. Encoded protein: CASSLNSAGPCTF.

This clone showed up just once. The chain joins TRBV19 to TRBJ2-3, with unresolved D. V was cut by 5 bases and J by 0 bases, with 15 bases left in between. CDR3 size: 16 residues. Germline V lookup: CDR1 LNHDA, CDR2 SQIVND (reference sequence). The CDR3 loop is CASSLLFFPSTDTQYF. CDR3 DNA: TGTGCCAGTAGTCTCCTGTTCTTCCCTAGCACAGATACGCAGTATTTT.

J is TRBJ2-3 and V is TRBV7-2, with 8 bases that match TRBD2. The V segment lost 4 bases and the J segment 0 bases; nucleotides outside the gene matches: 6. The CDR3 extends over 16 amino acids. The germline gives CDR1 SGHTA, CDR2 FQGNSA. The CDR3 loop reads CASSSGLAGSTDTQYF. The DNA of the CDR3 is TGTGCCAGCAGCTCCGGACTAGCCGGTAGCACAGATACGCAGTATTTT.

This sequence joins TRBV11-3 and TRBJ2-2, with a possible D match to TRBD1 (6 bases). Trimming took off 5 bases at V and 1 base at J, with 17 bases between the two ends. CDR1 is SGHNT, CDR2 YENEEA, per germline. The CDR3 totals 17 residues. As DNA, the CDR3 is TGTGCCAGCAGCCCGAACCCCCTGACAGGGAACACCGGGGAGCTGTTTTTT. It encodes CASSPNPLTGNTGELFF.

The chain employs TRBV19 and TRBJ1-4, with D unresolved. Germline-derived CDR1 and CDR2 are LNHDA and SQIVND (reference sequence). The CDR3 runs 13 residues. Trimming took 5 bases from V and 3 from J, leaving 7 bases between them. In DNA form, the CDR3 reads TGTGCCAGTAGTCGCACGGCTAATGAAAAACTGTTTTTT. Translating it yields CASSRTANEKLFF.

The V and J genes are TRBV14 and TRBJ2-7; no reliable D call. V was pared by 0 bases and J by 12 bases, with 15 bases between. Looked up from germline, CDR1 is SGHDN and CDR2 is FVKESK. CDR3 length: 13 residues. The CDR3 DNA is TGTGCCAGCAGCCAAGATCAGGTCAGAGATCGGTACTTC. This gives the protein CASSQDQVRDRYF.